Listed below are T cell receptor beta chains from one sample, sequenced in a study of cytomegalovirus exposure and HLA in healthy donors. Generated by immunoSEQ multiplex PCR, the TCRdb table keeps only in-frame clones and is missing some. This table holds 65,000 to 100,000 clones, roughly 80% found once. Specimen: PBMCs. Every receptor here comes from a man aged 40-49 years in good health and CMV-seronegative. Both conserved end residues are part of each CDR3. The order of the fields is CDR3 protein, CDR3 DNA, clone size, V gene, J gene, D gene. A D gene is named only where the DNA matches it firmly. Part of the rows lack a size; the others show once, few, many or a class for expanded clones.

CDR3 protein: CASSAGGGNNEQFF; CDR3 DNA: TGTGCCAGCAGCGCCGGGGGGGGAAACAATGAGCAGTTCTTC; clone size: few; V gene: TRBV14; J gene: TRBJ2-1; D gene: TRBD2
CDR3 protein: CASITTGAGGYTF; CDR3 DNA: TGTGCCAGCATTACGACAGGGGCGGGCGGCTACACCTTC; clone size: NA; V gene: TRBV2; J gene: TRBJ1-2; D gene: TRBD1
CDR3 protein: CASSQESSGVSNEQFF; CDR3 DNA: TGCGCCAGCAGCCAAGAAAGTAGCGGGGTTTCTAATGAGCAGTTCTTC; clone size: NA; V gene: TRBV4-1; J gene: TRBJ2-1; D gene: TRBD2
CDR3 protein: CASSQENWIASTGELFF; CDR3 DNA: TGTGCCAGCAGCCAAGAAAACTGGATAGCATCCACCGGGGAGCTGTTTTTT; clone size: NA; V gene: TRBV4-2; J gene: TRBJ2-2; D gene: NA
CDR3 protein: CASSYSLADSPLHF; CDR3 DNA: TGTGCCAGCAGTTACTCCCTAGCCGATTCACCCCTCCACTTT; clone size: few; V gene: TRBV6-6; J gene: TRBJ1-6; D gene: NA
CDR3 protein: CASSSPAGKDTQYF; CDR3 DNA: TGTGCCAGCAGCTCCCCAGCCGGGAAAGATACGCAGTATTTT; clone size: once; V gene: TRBV11-3; J gene: TRBJ2-3; D gene: NA
CDR3 protein: CASNRAANTGELFF; CDR3 DNA: TGTGCCAGCAACAGGGCCGCGAACACCGGGGAGCTGTTTTTT; clone size: NA; V gene: TRBV9; J gene: TRBJ2-2; D gene: NA
CDR3 protein: CASSFERAQETQYF; CDR3 DNA: TGTGCCAGCAGCTTTGAGCGGGCCCAAGAGACCCAGTACTTC; clone size: NA; V gene: TRBV7-2; J gene: TRBJ2-5; D gene: NA
CDR3 protein: CASRGTGRYEQYF; CDR3 DNA: TGTGCCAGCAGGGGGACAGGGAGGTACGAGCAGTACTTC; clone size: once; V gene: TRBV28; J gene: TRBJ2-7; D gene: TRBD1
CDR3 protein: CASSPRDRERYGYTF; CDR3 DNA: TGCGCCAGCAGCCCCCGGGACAGGGAAAGATATGGCTACACCTTC; clone size: NA; V gene: TRBV5-1; J gene: TRBJ1-2; D gene: TRBD1
CDR3 protein: CASSLNSGLQGEKLFF; CDR3 DNA: TGTGCCAGCAGCTTAAATTCGGGACTCCAAGGCGAAAAACTGTTTTTT; clone size: once; V gene: TRBV7-8; J gene: TRBJ1-4; D gene: NA
CDR3 protein: CASSVGAGGYTEQYF; CDR3 DNA: TGTGCCAGCAGCGTAGGTGCGGGGGGCTATACCGAGCAGTACTTC; clone size: NA; V gene: TRBV9; J gene: TRBJ2-7; D gene: TRBD2
CDR3 protein: CASSEFGWGESNEQFF; CDR3 DNA: TGTGCCAGCAGTGAATTTGGTTGGGGAGAAAGCAATGAGCAGTTCTTC; clone size: NA; V gene: TRBV25-1; J gene: TRBJ2-1; D gene: NA
CDR3 protein: CASRLGQGRNTDTQYF; CDR3 DNA: TGTGCCAGCAGATTAGGACAGGGTAGGAACACAGATACGCAGTATTTT; clone size: NA; V gene: TRBV11-2; J gene: TRBJ2-3; D gene: TRBD1
CDR3 protein: CAISEKAGDYGYTF; CDR3 DNA: TGTGCCATCAGTGAGAAGGCGGGGGACTATGGCTACACCTTC; clone size: NA; V gene: TRBV10-3; J gene: TRBJ1-2; D gene: NA
CDR3 protein: CASGDREFYEQYF; CDR3 DNA: TGTGCCAGCGGAGACAGGGAGTTCTACGAGCAGTACTTC; clone size: NA; V gene: TRBV28; J gene: TRBJ2-7; D gene: TRBD1
CDR3 protein: CASSGGGQIYNSPLHF; CDR3 DNA: TGTGCCAGCAGCGGGGGAGGCCAGATCTATAATTCACCCCTCCACTTT; clone size: NA; V gene: TRBV5-6; J gene: TRBJ1-6; D gene: NA
CDR3 protein: CASSTGFHYGYTF; CDR3 DNA: TGTGCCAGCAGTACAGGCTTTCACTATGGCTACACCTTC; clone size: NA; V gene: TRBV21-1; J gene: TRBJ1-2; D gene: NA
CDR3 protein: CASSQEDRESYEQYF; CDR3 DNA: TGCGCCAGCAGCCAAGAAGACAGGGAGTCCTACGAGCAGTACTTC; clone size: NA; V gene: TRBV4-1; J gene: TRBJ2-7; D gene: TRBD1
CDR3 protein: CASSSDRVETQYF; CDR3 DNA: TGTGCCAGCAGCTCCGACAGGGTGGAGACCCAGTACTTC; clone size: NA; V gene: TRBV7-7; J gene: TRBJ2-5; D gene: TRBD1
CDR3 protein: CASSLSGPAGGTQYF; CDR3 DNA: TGTGCCAGCAGTTTATCGGGGCCGGCCGGGGGTACGCAGTATTTT; clone size: NA; V gene: TRBV27; J gene: TRBJ2-3; D gene: NA
CDR3 protein: CASSLGGSYNEQFF; CDR3 DNA: TGTGCCAGCAGTTTAGGGGGGTCCTACAATGAGCAGTTCTTC; clone size: NA; V gene: TRBV28; J gene: TRBJ2-1; D gene: NA
CDR3 protein: CAISPSGAGLGGYTF; CDR3 DNA: TGTGCCATATCTCCCTCCGGAGCGGGGCTGGGCGGCTACACCTTC; clone size: NA; V gene: TRBV27; J gene: TRBJ1-2; D gene: NA
CDR3 protein: CASSLRGLANTGELFF; CDR3 DNA: TGTGCCAGTAGCCTCCGGGGACTGGCGAACACCGGGGAGCTGTTTTTT; clone size: NA; V gene: TRBV19; J gene: TRBJ2-2; D gene: NA
CDR3 protein: CSVADEQFF; CDR3 DNA: TGCAGCGTCGCGGATGAGCAGTTCTTC; clone size: NA; V gene: TRBV29-1; J gene: TRBJ2-1; D gene: NA
CDR3 protein: CASSPVATGAEPYF; CDR3 DNA: NA; clone size: once; V gene: TRBV5-1; J gene: TRBJ2-7; D gene: NA
CDR3 protein: CASSLVGKKNRRGEKLFF; CDR3 DNA: TGTGCCAGCAGCTTAGTGGGCAAAAAGAACCGGAGAGGGGAAAAACTGTTTTTT; clone size: few; V gene: TRBV7-9; J gene: TRBJ1-4; D gene: NA
CDR3 protein: CASSTSSGQETQYF; CDR3 DNA: TGCGCCAGCAGCACCTCTAGCGGACAAGAGACCCAGTACTTC; clone size: NA; V gene: TRBV5-1; J gene: TRBJ2-5; D gene: TRBD2
CDR3 protein: CASSSVYQPQHF; CDR3 DNA: TGTGCCAGCAGCTCGGTTTATCAGCCCCAGCATTTT; clone size: NA; V gene: TRBV5-6; J gene: TRBJ1-5; D gene: NA
CDR3 protein: CASSWRDGGRETQYF; CDR3 DNA: TGTGCCAGCAGCTGGCGGGACGGAGGAAGAGAGACCCAGTACTTC; clone size: NA; V gene: TRBV5-4; J gene: TRBJ2-5; D gene: NA
CDR3 protein: CASSLDPPGATEAFF; CDR3 DNA: TGTGCCAGCAGCTTAGACCCCCCAGGGGCAACTGAAGCTTTCTTT; clone size: few; V gene: TRBV11-2; J gene: TRBJ1-1; D gene: NA
CDR3 protein: CASSRRTGGEQYF; CDR3 DNA: TGTGCCAGCAGCCGTAGGACAGGAGGCGAGCAGTACTTC; clone size: NA; V gene: TRBV7-3; J gene: TRBJ2-7; D gene: TRBD1
CDR3 protein: CASSLYSGYEQYF; CDR3 DNA: TGCGCCAGCAGCTTGTATTCGGGTTACGAGCAGTACTTC; clone size: NA; V gene: TRBV5-1; J gene: TRBJ2-7; D gene: NA
CDR3 protein: CASSTRGSTDTQYF; CDR3 DNA: TGTGCCAGTAGTACTAGGGGGAGCACAGATACGCAGTATTTT; clone size: NA; V gene: TRBV19; J gene: TRBJ2-3; D gene: NA
CDR3 protein: CASSPGTAYEQYF; CDR3 DNA: TGTGCCAGCAGTCCCGGGACAGCCTACGAGCAGTACTTC; clone size: NA; V gene: TRBV6-4; J gene: TRBJ2-7; D gene: TRBD1
CDR3 protein: CASTRLAVGATDTQYF; CDR3 DNA: TGTGCCAGCACCAGGTTAGCTGTGGGGGCCACAGATACGCAGTATTTT; clone size: NA; V gene: TRBV2; J gene: TRBJ2-3; D gene: NA
CDR3 protein: CASSMGVSGRNIQYF; CDR3 DNA: TGTGCCAGTAGTATGGGTGTCTCAGGGAGGAACATTCAGTACTTC; clone size: NA; V gene: TRBV19; J gene: TRBJ2-4; D gene: NA
CDR3 protein: CASSLQASNEKLFF; CDR3 DNA: TGTGCCAGCAGCTTACAGGCCTCTAATGAAAAACTGTTTTTT; clone size: NA; V gene: TRBV11-2; J gene: TRBJ1-4; D gene: NA
CDR3 protein: CASSYPTSGYGYTF; CDR3 DNA: TGTGCCAGCAGTTACCCGACATCAGGTTATGGCTACACCTTC; clone size: NA; V gene: TRBV6-5; J gene: TRBJ1-2; D gene: NA
CDR3 protein: CASKTGALTTNEKLFF; CDR3 DNA: TGTGCCAGCAAGACAGGGGCCTTGACAACTAATGAAAAACTGTTTTTT; clone size: NA; V gene: TRBV2; J gene: TRBJ1-4; D gene: TRBD1
CDR3 protein: CASSPPGQSQETQYF; CDR3 DNA: TGTGCCAGCAGCCCGCCTGGACAGTCCCAAGAGACCCAGTACTTC; clone size: NA; V gene: TRBV4-2; J gene: TRBJ2-5; D gene: NA
CDR3 protein: CASSGSGGTDTQYF; CDR3 DNA: TGTGCCAGCAGCGGGTCGGGGGGCACAGATACGCAGTATTTT; clone size: NA; V gene: TRBV9; J gene: TRBJ2-3; D gene: NA
CDR3 protein: CATSVGGPSGANVLTF; CDR3 DNA: TGTGCCACCAGCGTCGGGGGACCCTCTGGGGCCAACGTCCTGACTTTC; clone size: few; V gene: TRBV15; J gene: TRBJ2-6; D gene: NA
CDR3 protein: CASSLAGGQYNEQFF; CDR3 DNA: TGTGCCAGCAGCTTAGCCGGGGGGCAATACAATGAGCAGTTCTTC; clone size: NA; V gene: TRBV7-2; J gene: TRBJ2-1; D gene: NA
CDR3 protein: CASSNPLGGAGDTQYF; CDR3 DNA: TGTGCCAGTAGTAACCCGTTAGGGGGCGCGGGAGATACGCAGTATTTT; clone size: NA; V gene: TRBV19; J gene: TRBJ2-3; D gene: TRBD1
CDR3 protein: CASSQDWGTGEAFF; CDR3 DNA: TGCGCCAGCAGCCAAGATTGGGGGACAGGTGAAGCTTTCTTT; clone size: NA; V gene: TRBV4-3; J gene: TRBJ1-1; D gene: TRBD1
CDR3 protein: CAISESDGRKYF; CDR3 DNA: TGTGCCATCAGTGAGTCGGACGGGAGGAAGTACTTC; clone size: NA; V gene: TRBV10-3; J gene: TRBJ2-7; D gene: TRBD2
CDR3 protein: CASSVAVDSYNSPLHF; CDR3 DNA: TGTGCCAGCAGCGTAGCGGTAGACTCCTATAATTCACCCCTCCACTTT; clone size: NA; V gene: TRBV9; J gene: TRBJ1-6; D gene: NA
CDR3 protein: CASSPSTRRMAGGKAFF; CDR3 DNA: TGCGCCAGCAGCCCATCCACCCGCCGGATGGCAGGGGGGAAAGCTTTCTTT; clone size: few; V gene: TRBV4-3; J gene: TRBJ1-1; D gene: TRBD1
CDR3 protein: CASSPLEKKSADTQYF; CDR3 DNA: TGTGCCAGCAGTCCCCTAGAGAAGAAATCGGCAGATACGCAGTATTTT; clone size: NA; V gene: TRBV25-1; J gene: TRBJ2-3; D gene: NA
CDR3 protein: CASSTGVGELFF; CDR3 DNA: TGTGCCAGCAGCACAGGGGTCGGGGAGCTGTTTTTT; clone size: few; V gene: TRBV9; J gene: TRBJ2-2; D gene: TRBD1
CDR3 protein: CASSPDGENIQYF; CDR3 DNA: TGTGCCAGCAGTCCGGACGGGGAAAACATTCAGTACTTC; clone size: NA; V gene: TRBV21-1; J gene: TRBJ2-4; D gene: NA
CDR3 protein: CASSRDMGLTEAFF; CDR3 DNA: TGTGCCAGCAGCAGAGACATGGGGCTCACTGAAGCTTTCTTT; clone size: NA; V gene: TRBV7-6; J gene: TRBJ1-1; D gene: NA
CDR3 protein: CSVQGDNYGYTF; CDR3 DNA: TGCAGCGTCCAGGGGGACAACTATGGCTACACCTTC; clone size: NA; V gene: TRBV29-1; J gene: TRBJ1-2; D gene: TRBD1
CDR3 protein: CASSLAEVLGEAFF; CDR3 DNA: TGCGCCAGCAGCTTGGCTGAGGTCTTGGGTGAAGCTTTCTTT; clone size: NA; V gene: TRBV5-1; J gene: TRBJ1-1; D gene: NA
CDR3 protein: CASSSGTADQPQHF; CDR3 DNA: TGCGCCAGCAGCTCCGGGACAGCGGATCAGCCCCAGCATTTT; clone size: NA; V gene: TRBV5-1; J gene: TRBJ1-5; D gene: TRBD1